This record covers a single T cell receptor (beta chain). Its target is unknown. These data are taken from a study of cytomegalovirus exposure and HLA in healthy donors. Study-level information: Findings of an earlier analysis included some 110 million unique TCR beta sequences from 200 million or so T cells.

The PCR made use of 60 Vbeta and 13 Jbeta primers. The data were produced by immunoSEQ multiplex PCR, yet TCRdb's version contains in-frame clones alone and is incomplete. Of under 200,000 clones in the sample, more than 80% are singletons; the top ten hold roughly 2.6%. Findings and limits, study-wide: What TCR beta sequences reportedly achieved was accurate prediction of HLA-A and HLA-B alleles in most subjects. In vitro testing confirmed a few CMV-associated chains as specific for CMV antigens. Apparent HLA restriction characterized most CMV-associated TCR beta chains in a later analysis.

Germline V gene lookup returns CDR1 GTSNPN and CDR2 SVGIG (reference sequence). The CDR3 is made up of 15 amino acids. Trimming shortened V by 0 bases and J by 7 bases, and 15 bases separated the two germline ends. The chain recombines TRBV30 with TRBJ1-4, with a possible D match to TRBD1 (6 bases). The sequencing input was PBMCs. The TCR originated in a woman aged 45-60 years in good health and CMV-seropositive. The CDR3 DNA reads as TGTGCCTGGAGTGTACCCCGGCAGGGGAGTGAAAAACTGTTTTTT. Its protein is CAWSVPRQGSEKLFF. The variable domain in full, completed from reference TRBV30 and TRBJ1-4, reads SQTIHQWPATLVQPVGSPLSLECTVEGTSNPNLYWYRQAAGRGLQLLFYSVGIGQISSEVPQNLSASRPQDRQFILSSKKLLLSDSGFYLCAWSVPRQGSEKLFFGSGTQLSVL.